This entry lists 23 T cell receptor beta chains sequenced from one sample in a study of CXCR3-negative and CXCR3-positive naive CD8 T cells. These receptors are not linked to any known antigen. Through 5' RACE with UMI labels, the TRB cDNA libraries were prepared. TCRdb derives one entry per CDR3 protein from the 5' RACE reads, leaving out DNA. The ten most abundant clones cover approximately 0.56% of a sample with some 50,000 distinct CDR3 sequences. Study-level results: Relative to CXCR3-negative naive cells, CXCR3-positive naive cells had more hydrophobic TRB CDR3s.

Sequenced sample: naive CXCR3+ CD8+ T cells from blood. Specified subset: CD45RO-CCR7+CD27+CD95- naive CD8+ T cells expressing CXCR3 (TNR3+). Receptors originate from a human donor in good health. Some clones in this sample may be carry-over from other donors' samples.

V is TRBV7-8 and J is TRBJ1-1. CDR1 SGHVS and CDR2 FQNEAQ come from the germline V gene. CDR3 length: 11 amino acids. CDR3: CASSPHTEAFF.

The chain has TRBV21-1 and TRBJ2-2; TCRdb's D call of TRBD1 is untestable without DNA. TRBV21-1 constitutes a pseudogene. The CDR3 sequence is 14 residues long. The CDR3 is CASRGAGGTGELFF.

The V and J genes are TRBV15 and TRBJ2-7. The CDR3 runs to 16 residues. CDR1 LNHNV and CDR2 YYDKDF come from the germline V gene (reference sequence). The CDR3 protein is CATSRDGQSPFHEQYF.

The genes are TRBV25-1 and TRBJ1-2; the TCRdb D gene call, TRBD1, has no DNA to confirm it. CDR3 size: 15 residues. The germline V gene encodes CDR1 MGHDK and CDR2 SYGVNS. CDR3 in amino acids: CASSDLGQGLLSYTF.

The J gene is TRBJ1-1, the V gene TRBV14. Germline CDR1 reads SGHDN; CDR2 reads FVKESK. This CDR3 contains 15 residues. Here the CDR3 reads CASSPKMTLNTEAFF.

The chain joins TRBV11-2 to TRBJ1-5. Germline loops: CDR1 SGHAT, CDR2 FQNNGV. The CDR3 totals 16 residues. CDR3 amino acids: CASSLVESNPNQPQHF.

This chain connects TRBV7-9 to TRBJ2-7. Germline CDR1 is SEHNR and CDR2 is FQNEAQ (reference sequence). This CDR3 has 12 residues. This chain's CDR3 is CASIGRSYEQYF.

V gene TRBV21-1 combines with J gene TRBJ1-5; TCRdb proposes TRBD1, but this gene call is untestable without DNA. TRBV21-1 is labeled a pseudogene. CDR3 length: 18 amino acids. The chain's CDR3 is CASSFKLGDTPMDQPQHF.

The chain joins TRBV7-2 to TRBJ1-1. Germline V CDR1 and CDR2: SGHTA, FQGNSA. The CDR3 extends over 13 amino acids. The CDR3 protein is CASSRGENTEAFF.

The chain's CDR3 is CASSSRMENEQFF. The genes are TRBV11-2 and TRBJ2-1. CDR3 size: 13 residues. Looked up from germline, CDR1 is SGHAT and CDR2 is FQNNGV.

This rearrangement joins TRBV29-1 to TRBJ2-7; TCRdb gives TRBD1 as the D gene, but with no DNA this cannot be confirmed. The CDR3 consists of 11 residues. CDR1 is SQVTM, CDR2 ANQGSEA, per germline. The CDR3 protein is CSVWDSYEQYF.

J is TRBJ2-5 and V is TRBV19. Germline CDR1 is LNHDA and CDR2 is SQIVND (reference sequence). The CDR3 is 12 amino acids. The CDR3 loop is CASSMVEETQYF.

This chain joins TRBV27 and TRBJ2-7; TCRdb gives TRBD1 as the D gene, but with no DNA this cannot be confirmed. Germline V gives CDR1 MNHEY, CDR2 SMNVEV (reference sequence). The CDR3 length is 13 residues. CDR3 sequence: CASSLGGTYELYF.

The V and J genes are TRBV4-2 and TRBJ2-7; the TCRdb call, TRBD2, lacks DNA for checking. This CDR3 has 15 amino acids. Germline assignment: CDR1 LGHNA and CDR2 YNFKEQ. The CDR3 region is CASSRVGRSAYEQYF.

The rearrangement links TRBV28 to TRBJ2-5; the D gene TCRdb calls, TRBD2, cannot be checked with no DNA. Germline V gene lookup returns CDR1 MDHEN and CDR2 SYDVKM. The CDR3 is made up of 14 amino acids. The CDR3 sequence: CASSTGRYQETQYF.

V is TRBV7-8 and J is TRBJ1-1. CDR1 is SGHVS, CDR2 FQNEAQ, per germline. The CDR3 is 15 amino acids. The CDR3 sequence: CASSLELYEDTEAFF. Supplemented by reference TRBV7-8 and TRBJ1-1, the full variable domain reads GAGVSQSPRYKVAKRGQDVALRCDPISGHVSLFWYQQALGQGPEFLTYFQNEAQLDKSGLPSDRFFAERPEGSVSTLKIQRTQQEDSAVYLCASSLELYEDTEAFFGQGTRLTVV.

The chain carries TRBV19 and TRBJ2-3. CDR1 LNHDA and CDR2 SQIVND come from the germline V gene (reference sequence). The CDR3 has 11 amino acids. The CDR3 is CASSISDTQYF.

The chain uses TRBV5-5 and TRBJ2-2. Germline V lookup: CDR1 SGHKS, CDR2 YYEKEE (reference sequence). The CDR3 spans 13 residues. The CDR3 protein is CASSLVGPGELFF.

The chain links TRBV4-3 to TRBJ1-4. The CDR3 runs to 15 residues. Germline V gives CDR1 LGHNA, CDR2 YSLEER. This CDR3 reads CASSQDASTDGKLFF.

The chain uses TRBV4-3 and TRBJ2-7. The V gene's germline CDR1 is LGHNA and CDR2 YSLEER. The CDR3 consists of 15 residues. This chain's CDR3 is CASSQDRDLAYEQYF.

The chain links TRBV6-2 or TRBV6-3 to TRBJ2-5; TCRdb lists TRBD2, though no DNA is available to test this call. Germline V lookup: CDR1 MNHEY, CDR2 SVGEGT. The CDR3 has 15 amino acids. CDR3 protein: CASSYGGLVEETQYF.

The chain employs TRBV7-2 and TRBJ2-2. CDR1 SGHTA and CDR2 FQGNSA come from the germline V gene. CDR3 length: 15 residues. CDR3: CASSSKVANTGELFF. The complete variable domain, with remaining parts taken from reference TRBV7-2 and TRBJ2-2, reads GAGVSQSPSNKVTEKGKDVELRCDPISGHTALYWYRQSLGQGLEFLIYFQGNSAPDKSGLPSDRFSAERTGGSVSTLTIQRTQQEDSAVYLCASSSKVANTGELFFGEGSRLTVL.

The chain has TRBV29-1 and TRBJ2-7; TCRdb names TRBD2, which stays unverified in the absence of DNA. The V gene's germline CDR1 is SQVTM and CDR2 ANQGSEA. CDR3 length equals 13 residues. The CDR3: CSVLRGQPYEQYF.